This TCR beta chain is drawn from a study of Graves' ophthalmopathy and Graves' hyperthyroidism. Study-wide findings and caveats: Blood samples also showed most expanded thyroid clonotypes exceeding 0.001 frequency.

Germline CDR1 reads ENHRY; CDR2 reads SYGVKD. The length of the CDR3 is 19 residues. The J segment lost 2 bases and the V segment lost 1 base, leaving 11 bases of the junction unmatched. None of the included patients had other autoimmune diseases, uncontrolled infections, pregnancy or lactation, as these led to exclusion. Orbital computed tomography, thyroid ultrasound, TRAb, serum thyroxine and clinical symptoms formed the basis of diagnosis. Fresh peripheral blood, about 10 ml, was the PBMC source. This clonotype has at least ten counts. Its antigen remains unknown. Amplification from RNA transcripts yielded the TCR beta CDR3 regions. Second-round multiplex PCR came after first-round RT-PCR with HTBI primers. From the multiplex PCR reads, TCRdb called clonotypes with MiXCR, one entry per CDR3 protein. The table records 650,000 to 800,000 distinct CDR3 sequences, just over 40% of them present only once.

What was sequenced was peripheral blood. The V call is TRBV10-3, the J call TRBJ1-6; 7 nucleotides line up with TRBD1. The TCR comes from an adult man with Graves' ophthalmopathy. The CDR3 DNA is TGTGCCATCAGTGAGTTAGGACAGGAGCAAATACCCTATAATTCACCCCTCCACTTT. Translated, it gives CAISELGQEQIPYNSPLHF.